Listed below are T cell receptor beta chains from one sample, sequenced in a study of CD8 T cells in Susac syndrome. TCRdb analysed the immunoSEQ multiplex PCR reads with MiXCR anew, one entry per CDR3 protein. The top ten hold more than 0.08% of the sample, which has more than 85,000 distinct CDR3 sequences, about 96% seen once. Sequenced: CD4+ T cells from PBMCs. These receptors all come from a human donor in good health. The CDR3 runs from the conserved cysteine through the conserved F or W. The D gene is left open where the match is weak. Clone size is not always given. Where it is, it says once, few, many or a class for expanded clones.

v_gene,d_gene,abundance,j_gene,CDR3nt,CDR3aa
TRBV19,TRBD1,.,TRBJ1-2,TGTGCCAGTAGTCCCCGGACAGGGGCCGACTATGGCTACACCTTC,CASSPRTGADYGYTF
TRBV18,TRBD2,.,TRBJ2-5,TGTGCCAGCTCACCACCCAGGACTAGCGGGGAAGAGACCCAGTACTTC,CASSPPRTSGEETQYF
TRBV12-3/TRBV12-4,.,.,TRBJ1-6,TGTGCCAGCAGTTTAAGAAGGGAACGGGGGTATGATTCACCCCTCCACTTT,CASSLRRERGYDSPLHF
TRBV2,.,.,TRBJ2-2,TGTGCCAGCAGTGACGTCAGTTACGGGGAGCTGTTTTTT,CASSDVSYGELFF
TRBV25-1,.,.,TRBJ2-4,TGTGCCAGCAGTGAAAAGGTTCCAAAAAACATTCAGTACTTC,CASSEKVPKNIQYF
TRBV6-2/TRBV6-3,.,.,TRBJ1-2,TGTGCCAGCACCGCCGGGACCCTCGGACGAAGGAATGGCTACACCTTC,CASTAGTLGRRNGYTF
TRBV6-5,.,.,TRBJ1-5,TGTGCCAGCAGTTACTCCAGAGACCCGGCTCAGCCCCAGCATTTT,CASSYSRDPAQPQHF
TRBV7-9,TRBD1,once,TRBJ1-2,TGTGCCAGCAGCAAGGACAGGAGCTACGGCTACACCTTC,CASSKDRSYGYTF
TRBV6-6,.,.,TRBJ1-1,TGTGCCAGCAGTCGGGAGATCCAGAACACTGAAGCTTTCTTT,CASSREIQNTEAFF
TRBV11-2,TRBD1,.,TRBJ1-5,TGTGCCAGCAGCTTAGGAGGGGGCTGGAATCAGCCCCAGCATTTT,CASSLGGGWNQPQHF
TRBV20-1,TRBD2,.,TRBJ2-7,TGCAGTGCCTCAAGCAGCGGGGGCCACTCCTACGAGCAGTACTTC,CSASSSGGHSYEQYF
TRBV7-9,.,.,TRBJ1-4,TGTGCCAGCAGCATACAGGTGGTCGATGAAAAACTGTTTTTT,CASSIQVVDEKLFF
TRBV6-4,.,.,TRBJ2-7,TGTGCCAGCAGTGACTCGACTGTAGGGGAATCCTACGAGCAGTACTTC,CASSDSTVGESYEQYF
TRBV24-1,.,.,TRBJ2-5,TGTGCCACCAGTGATTCCAGCAGGAGAGAGACCCAGTACTTC,CATSDSSRRETQYF
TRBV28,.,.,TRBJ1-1,TGTGCCAGCAGATCGGAAGGGGGTTTCTTT,CASRSEGGFF
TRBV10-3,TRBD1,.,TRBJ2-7,TGTGCCATCAGGGGGACAGCAAGCTCCTACGAGCAGTACTTC,CAIRGTASSYEQYF
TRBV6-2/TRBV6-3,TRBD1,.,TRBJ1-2,TGTGCCAGCAGCTCCGGACAGGGGAACTATGGCTACACCTTC,CASSSGQGNYGYTF
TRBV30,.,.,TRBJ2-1,TGTGCCTGGAGTGTACTGGTCGGCGCCAATGAGCAGTTCTTC,CAWSVLVGANEQFF
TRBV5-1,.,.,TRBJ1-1,TGCGCCAGCAGCCGTGCCGGGAGGGGAAACACTGAAGCTTTCTTT,CASSRAGRGNTEAFF
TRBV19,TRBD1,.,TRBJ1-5,TGTGCCAGTAGTATGGGGGACAGCCAAGGGCAGCCCCAGCATTTT,CASSMGDSQGQPQHF
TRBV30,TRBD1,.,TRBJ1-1,TGTGCCTGGAGTGTGAGGATAGACAGGGGGACAGGGATGGCTTTCTTT,CAWSVRIDRGTGMAFF
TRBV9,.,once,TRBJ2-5,TGTGCCAGCAGCGTATCCAGGCTCCAAGAGACCCAGTACTTC,CASSVSRLQETQYF
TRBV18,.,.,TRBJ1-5,TGTGCCAGCTCACCATCGAGGGATCAGCCCCAGCATTTT,CASSPSRDQPQHF
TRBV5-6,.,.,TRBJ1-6,TGTGCCAGCAGCTCCATCATGGGCTTTTCACCCCTCCACTTT,CASSSIMGFSPLHF
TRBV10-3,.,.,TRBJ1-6,TGTGCCATCAGTGGGACAGTTGGGTCACCCCTCCACTTT,CAISGTVGSPLHF
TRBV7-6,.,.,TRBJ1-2,TGTGCCAGCAGCTTAGTGGAAGGGTCGGACTATGGCTACACCTTC,CASSLVEGSDYGYTF
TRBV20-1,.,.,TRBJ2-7,TGCAGTGCTAGTACGGTACCTTACGAGCAGTACTTC,CSASTVPYEQYF
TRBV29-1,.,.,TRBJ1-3,TGCAGCGGTGGAACAGGGTTCGGAAACACCATATATTTT,CSGGTGFGNTIYF
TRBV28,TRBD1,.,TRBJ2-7,TGTGCCAGCAGTCCCGGGACAGGGGGGTCCTACGAGCAGTACTTC,CASSPGTGGSYEQYF
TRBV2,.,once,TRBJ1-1,TGTGCCAGCAAGTTGACGACTAACACTGAAGCTTTCTTT,CASKLTTNTEAFF
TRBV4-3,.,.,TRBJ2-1,TGCGCCAGCAGCCAAGAGTCACGGGGGAACCCCGAGCAGTTCTTC,CASSQESRGNPEQFF
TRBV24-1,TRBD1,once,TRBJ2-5,TGTGCCACCAGTGAAGGACAGGGGCTCTCGTACCAAGAGACCCAGTACTTC,CATSEGQGLSYQETQYF
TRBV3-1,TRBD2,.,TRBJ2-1,TGTGCCAGCAGCAAGACTCCGACTAGCGGGGGGGCCCGCGAGCAGTTCTTC,CASSKTPTSGGAREQFF
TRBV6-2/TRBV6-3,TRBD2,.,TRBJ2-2,TGTGCCAGCAGTTTCCAGCGGGGGCACGGGGAGCTGTTTTTT,CASSFQRGHGELFF
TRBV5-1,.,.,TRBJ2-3,TGCGCCAGCAGCTTGGGAGCGGTCACAGATACGCAGTATTTT,CASSLGAVTDTQYF
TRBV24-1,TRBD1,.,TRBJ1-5,TGTGCCACCAGTGATTTACGGACAGGGCCCAGCAATCAGCCCCAGCATTTT,CATSDLRTGPSNQPQHF
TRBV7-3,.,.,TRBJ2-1,TGTGCCAGCAGCTTAAAGATCGACAGCTCCTACAATGAGCAGTTCTTC,CASSLKIDSSYNEQFF
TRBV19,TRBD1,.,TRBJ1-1,TGTGCCAGTGGAAGGACAGGGAGGGAAGCTGAAGCTTTCTTT,CASGRTGREAEAFF
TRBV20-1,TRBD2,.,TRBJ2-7,TGCAGTGTCACAGGACTAGCGGGGCTCTACGAGCAGTACTTC,CSVTGLAGLYEQYF
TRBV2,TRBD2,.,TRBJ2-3,TGTGCCAGCAGTGTGACTAGCGGGACTACTAGCACAGATACGCAGTATTTT,CASSVTSGTTSTDTQYF
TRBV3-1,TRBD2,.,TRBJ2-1,TGTGCCAGCAGTTTCACCCCGGCGGGACTAGCGGGAGGGAATGAGCAGTTCTTC,CASSFTPAGLAGGNEQFF
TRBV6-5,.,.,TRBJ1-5,TGTGCCAGCAGCACCAGGGGAGACCAGCCCCAGCATTTT,CASSTRGDQPQHF
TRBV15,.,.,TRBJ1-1,TGTGCCACCGGGGATGGAAGCACTGAAGCTTTCTTT,CATGDGSTEAFF
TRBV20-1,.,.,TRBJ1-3,TGCAGTGCTAGAGATGCAAAAACTGGAAACACCATATATTTT,CSARDAKTGNTIYF
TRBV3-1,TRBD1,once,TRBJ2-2,TGTGCCAGCTGGGACGGACAGGGGCCCACCGGGGAGCTGTTTTTT,CASWDGQGPTGELFF
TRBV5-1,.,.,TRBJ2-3,TGCGCCAGCAGCCCCCCTTGGCCTAGCACAGATACGCAGTATTTT,CASSPPWPSTDTQYF
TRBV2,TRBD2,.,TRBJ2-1,TGTGCCAGCAGGCGACTAGCGGGGGTTAATGAGCAGTTCTTC,CASRRLAGVNEQFF
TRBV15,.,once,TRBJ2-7,TGTGCCACCAGCAGGACCGGGACACTCGGGGGGGAGCAGTACTTC,CATSRTGTLGGEQYF
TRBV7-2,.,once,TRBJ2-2,TGTGCCAGCAGCATTTCCGGGACCGGGGAGCTGTTTTTT,CASSISGTGELFF
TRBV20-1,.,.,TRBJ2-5,TGCAGTGCTAGAGTTGAGGGATGGGAAGAGACCCAGTACTTC,CSARVEGWEETQYF
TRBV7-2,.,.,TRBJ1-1,TGTGCCAGCAGCCAACGGGACACTGAAGCTTTCTTT,CASSQRDTEAFF
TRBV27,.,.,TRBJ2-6,TGTGCCAGCAGTCCGAGGCTCTCTGGGGCCAACGTCCTGACTTTC,CASSPRLSGANVLTF
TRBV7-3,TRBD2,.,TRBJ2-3,TGTGCCAGCAGCTTACTAGCGGGGACCCTTAGCACAGATACGCAGTATTTT,CASSLLAGTLSTDTQYF